These T cell receptor beta chains were read from a single sample in a study of Ad26.COV2.S vaccination and SARS-CoV-2 variants. TCRdb's copy holds only in-frame clones and misses some; the assay was immunoSEQ multiplex PCR. Counted here are roughly 500,000 clones, roughly 87% occurring once; the ten biggest clones make up roughly 12%. The sample consisted of peripheral blood, taken in a trial of Ad26.COV2.S vaccine versus placebo. The receptors were sampled from a person between 18 and 60 years old who received the Ad26.COV2.S COVID-19 vaccine or a placebo. CDR3s include the opening cysteine and the closing phenylalanine or tryptophan. D genes are given only for firm matches. Clone size is stated in some rows and not others, as once, few, many or a class when expanded.

clone_size d_call j_call v_call cdr3_aa cdr3_nt
. . TRBJ2-1 TRBV28 CASSFAPYRSYNEQFF TGTGCCAGCAGTTTTGCCCCCTACCGCTCCTACAATGAGCAGTTCTTC
. . TRBJ1-2 TRBV30 CAWSRTGWGYTF TGTGCCTGGAGTCGGACCGGGTGGGGCTACACCTTC
. . TRBJ2-7 TRBV7-2 CASSLVGRATPTYEQYF TGTGCCAGCAGCTTAGTGGGGCGGGCTACACCTACCTACGAGCAGTACTTC
. TRBD2 TRBJ2-3 TRBV15 CATSRLAGGRDTQYF TGTGCCACCAGTAGACTAGCGGGAGGCCGAGATACGCAGTATTTT
few . TRBJ1-1 TRBV4-2 CASRNLGVVGTEAFF TGTGCCAGCAGGAACCTGGGGGTTGTAGGCACTGAAGCTTTCTTT
. . TRBJ2-3 TRBV29-1 CSAVPGGTDTQYF TGCAGCGCCGTGCCTGGGGGTACAGATACGCAGTATTTT
. . TRBJ2-7 TRBV21-1 CASSSPPLGETEYEQYF TGTGCCAGCAGCAGCCCCCCCCTTGGTGAGACTGAGTACGAGCAGTACTTC
. . TRBJ1-3 TRBV7-8 CASNPVGNSGNTIYF TGTGCCAGCAATCCGGTAGGAAACTCTGGAAACACCATATATTTT
. . TRBJ2-5 TRBV5-1 CASSLAGTSWETQYF TGCGCCAGCAGCTTGGCCGGGACGTCCTGGGAGACCCAGTACTTC
once . TRBJ2-1 TRBV6-6 CASSHRDPLFEIRYNEQFF TGTGCCAGCAGTCACAGGGACCCCCTTTTTGAGATACGCTACAATGAGCAGTTCTTC
. TRBD2 TRBJ2-3 TRBV28 CASSRAGGADTQYF TGTGCCAGCAGTAGAGCGGGAGGGGCAGATACGCAGTATTTT
. . TRBJ2-6 TRBV5-1 CASSYETGSGANVLTF TGCGCCAGCAGCTATGAGACGGGATCTGGGGCCAACGTCCTGACTTTC
. . TRBJ2-1 TRBV5-8 CASSWVSWNEQFF TGTGCCAGCAGCTGGGTATCTTGGAATGAGCAGTTCTTC
. . TRBJ1-5 TRBV19 CASSTGKSNQPQHF TGTGCCAGTAGTACAGGGAAGAGCAATCAGCCCCAGCATTTT
few . TRBJ1-1 TRBV27 CASSFLGAHTEAFF TGTGCCAGCAGTTTTCTGGGGGCACACACTGAAGCTTTCTTT
once TRBD2 TRBJ2-3 TRBV19 CASRGREAGEGTDTQYF TGTGCCAGTAGAGGGAGGGAGGCGGGAGAGGGCACAGATACGCAGTATTTT
. . TRBJ1-1 TRBV2 CASSELGMNTEAFF TGTGCCAGCAGTGAGTTGGGGATGAACACTGAAGCTTTCTTT
. . TRBJ2-5 TRBV20-1 CSASVQPGIPQYF TGCAGTGCTAGTGTTCAGCCGGGGATCCCCCAGTACTTC
. TRBD1 TRBJ2-7 TRBV3-1/TRBV3-2 CASSQDWTTGGGLGEQYF TGTGCCAGCAGCCAAGATTGGACGACAGGGGGTGGTCTGGGCGAGCAGTACTTC
. TRBD1 TRBJ1-2 TRBV28 CASTRGGHGIPPRDYGYTF TGTGCCAGCACCCGAGGGGGCCACGGCATTCCCCCCAGAGACTATGGCTACACCTTC